The following is a TCR beta chain sequence with its context. The antigen remains unidentified. Here the gene names and germline are mouse. These data are taken from a study of tissue T cells after allogeneic stem cell transplantation. Time point given: mouse harvest day 14 after allogeneic transplant. Mouse grafts combined 10^7 T-cell-depleted bone marrow cells with 10^6 splenic CD5+ T cells. B6 (H2b) cells into BALB/c (H2d) mice; tissues taken at day 7 or 14. Sequenced by immunoSEQ multiplex PCR; TCRdb stores in-frame clones only, minus some. The data show 7,000 to 9,500 clones, around a third seen once. General study results and limits: Shared clones across patients were few; motif clustering revealed tissue-specific shared signatures.

The clonotype comes from a female BALB/c mouse given C57BL/6 T cells with graft-versus-host disease after an allogeneic hematopoietic cell transplant. Sequencing was done on a sample of skin.

CDR3 protein: CASSLETTSQNTLYF. Partial CDR3 DNA: TGTGCCAGCAGTCTGGAGACTACTAGTCAAAACACCTTGTAC. The rearrangement uses TRBV26 and TRBJ2-4; no clear D. The read terminates 1 residue before the CDR3 end, so the remaining end is supplied by the germline J gene. Germline-derived CDR1 and CDR2 are KGHPV and FQNQEV (reference sequence). Deletions cut 2 bases from V and 0 bases from J, with 9 bases between. The CDR3 consists of 15 residues.